This TCR beta chain derives from a study of blood T cell repertoires in COVID-19. Whole-study context: From T cells, B-cell-depleted T cells, or PBMCs came the material, which was cDNA or gDNA.

Patients at the Seattle site were enrolled during active infection and followed longitudinally. V lost 0 bases and J lost 0; bases outside the gene matches: 17. CDR3 size: 21 residues. Germline-derived CDR1 and CDR2 are MNHEY and SVGEGT. In the original workflow: Counts of nucleated cells, estimated from reference gene primer amplification, were obtained. Sequencing was performed with immunoSEQ multiplex PCR; in TCRdb, only in-frame clones are kept and a portion is missing. The V and J calls and clone size come from that table; D and trimming were worked out from the DNA. The data hold around 40,000 clones, with about 86% observed a single time.

This TCR was recovered from a man between 40 and 49 years old with COVID-19, enrolled during active disease. Sequenced sample: peripheral blood. The chain is built from TRBV6-2 or TRBV6-3 and TRBJ2-1; TRBD2 aligns across 7 bases. CDR3 loop: CASSYSISAGAAPISYNEQFF. The CDR3 DNA follows: TGTGCCAGCAGTTACTCGATATCGGCGGGAGCCGCGCCCATCTCCTACAATGAGCAGTTCTTC.